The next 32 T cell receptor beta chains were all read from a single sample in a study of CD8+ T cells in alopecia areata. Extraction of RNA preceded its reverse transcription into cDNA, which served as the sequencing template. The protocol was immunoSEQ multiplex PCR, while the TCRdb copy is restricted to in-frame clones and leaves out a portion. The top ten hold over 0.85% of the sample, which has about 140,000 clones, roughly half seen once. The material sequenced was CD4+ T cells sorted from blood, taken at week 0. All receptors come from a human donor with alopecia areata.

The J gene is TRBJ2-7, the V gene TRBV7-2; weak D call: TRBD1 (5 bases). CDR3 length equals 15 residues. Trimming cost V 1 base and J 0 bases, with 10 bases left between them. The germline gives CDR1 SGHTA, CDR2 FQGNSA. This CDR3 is CASSLDPGNSYEQYF. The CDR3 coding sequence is TGTGCCAGCAGCTTAGATCCAGGGAACTCCTACGAGCAGTACTTC.

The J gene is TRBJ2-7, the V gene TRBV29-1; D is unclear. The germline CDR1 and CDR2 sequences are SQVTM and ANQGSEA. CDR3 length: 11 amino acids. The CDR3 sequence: CKVGRSYEQYF. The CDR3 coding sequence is TGCAAGGTGGGCCGCTCCTACGAGCAGTACTTC.

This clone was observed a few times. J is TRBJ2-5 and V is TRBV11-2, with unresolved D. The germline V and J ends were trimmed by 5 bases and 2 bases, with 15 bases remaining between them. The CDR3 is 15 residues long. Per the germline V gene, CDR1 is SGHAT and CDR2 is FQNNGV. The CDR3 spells CASSPQWESQETQYF. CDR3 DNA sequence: TGTGCCAGCAGCCCCCAATGGGAATCTCAAGAGACCCAGTACTTC.

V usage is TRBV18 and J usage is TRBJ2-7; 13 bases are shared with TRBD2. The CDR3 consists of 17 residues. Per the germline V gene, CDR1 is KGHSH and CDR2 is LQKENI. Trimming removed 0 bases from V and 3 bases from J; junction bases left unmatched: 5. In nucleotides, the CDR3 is TGTGCCAGCTCACCACCGTTAGGGACTAGCGGGATCTACGAGCAGTACTTC. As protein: CASSPPLGTSGIYEQYF.

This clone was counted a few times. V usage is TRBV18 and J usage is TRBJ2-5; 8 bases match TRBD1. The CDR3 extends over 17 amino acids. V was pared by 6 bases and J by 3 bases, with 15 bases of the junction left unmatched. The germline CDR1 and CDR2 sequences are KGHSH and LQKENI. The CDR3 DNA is TGTGCCAGCTCTCCTGTACCCCGACAGGGGAATGAAGAGACCCAGTACTTC. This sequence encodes CASSPVPRQGNEETQYF.

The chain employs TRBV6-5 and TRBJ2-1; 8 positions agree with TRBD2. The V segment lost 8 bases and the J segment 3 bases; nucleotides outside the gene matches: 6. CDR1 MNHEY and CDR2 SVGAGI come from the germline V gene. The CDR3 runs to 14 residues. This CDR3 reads CASRDTSGYNEQFF. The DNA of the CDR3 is TGTGCCAGCCGTGATACTAGCGGCTACAATGAGCAGTTCTTC.

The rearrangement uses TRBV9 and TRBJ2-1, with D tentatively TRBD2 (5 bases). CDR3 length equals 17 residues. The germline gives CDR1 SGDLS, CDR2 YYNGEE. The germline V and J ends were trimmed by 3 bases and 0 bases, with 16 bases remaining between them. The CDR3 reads CASSEPLTRSSYNEQFF. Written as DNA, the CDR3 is TGTGCCAGCAGCGAGCCCCTCACTAGGAGCTCCTACAATGAGCAGTTCTTC.

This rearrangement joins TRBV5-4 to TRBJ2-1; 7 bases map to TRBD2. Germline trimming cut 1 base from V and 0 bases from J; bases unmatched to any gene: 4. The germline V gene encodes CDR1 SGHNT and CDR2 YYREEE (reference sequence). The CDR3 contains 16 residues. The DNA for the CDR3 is TGTGCCAGCAGCTTGAGCGGCGGGGGCTCCTACAATGAGCAGTTCTTC. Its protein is CASSLSGGGSYNEQFF.

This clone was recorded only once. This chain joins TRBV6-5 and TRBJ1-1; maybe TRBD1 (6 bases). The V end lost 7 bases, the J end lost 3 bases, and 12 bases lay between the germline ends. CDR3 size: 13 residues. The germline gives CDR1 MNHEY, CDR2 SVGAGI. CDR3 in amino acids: CASMRGGHTEAFF. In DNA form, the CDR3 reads TGTGCCAGCATGCGGGGGGGGCACACTGAAGCTTTCTTT.

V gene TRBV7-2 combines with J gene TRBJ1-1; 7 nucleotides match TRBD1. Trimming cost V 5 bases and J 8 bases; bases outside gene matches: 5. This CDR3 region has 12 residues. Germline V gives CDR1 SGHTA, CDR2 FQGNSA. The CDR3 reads CASSPTGAEAFF. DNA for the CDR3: TGTGCCAGCAGCCCCACAGGGGCGGAAGCTTTCTTT.

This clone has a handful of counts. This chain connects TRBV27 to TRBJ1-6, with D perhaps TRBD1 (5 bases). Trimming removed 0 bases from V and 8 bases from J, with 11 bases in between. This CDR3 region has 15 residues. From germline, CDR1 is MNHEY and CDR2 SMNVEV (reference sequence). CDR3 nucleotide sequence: TGTGCCAGCAGTTTATCGATAGGGGACTATTCACCCCTCCACTTT. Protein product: CASSLSIGDYSPLHF.

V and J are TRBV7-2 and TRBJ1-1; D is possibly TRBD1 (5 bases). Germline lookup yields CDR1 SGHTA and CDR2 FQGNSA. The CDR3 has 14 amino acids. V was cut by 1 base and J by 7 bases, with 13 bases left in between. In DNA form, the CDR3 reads TGTGCCAGCAGCTTAGGGGGGTTAGATGGTGAAGCTTTCTTT. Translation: CASSLGGLDGEAFF.

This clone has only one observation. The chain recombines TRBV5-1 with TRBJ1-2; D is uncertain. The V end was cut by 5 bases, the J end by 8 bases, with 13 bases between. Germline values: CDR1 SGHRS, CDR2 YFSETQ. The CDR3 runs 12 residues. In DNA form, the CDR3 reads TGCGCCAGCAGGTGGAATTCGGGCGGCTACACCTTC. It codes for CASRWNSGGYTF.

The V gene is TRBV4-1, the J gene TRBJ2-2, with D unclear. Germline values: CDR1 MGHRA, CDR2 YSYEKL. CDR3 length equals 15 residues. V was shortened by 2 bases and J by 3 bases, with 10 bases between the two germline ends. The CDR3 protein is CASSQILQHTGELFF. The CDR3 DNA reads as TGCGCCAGCAGCCAAATCCTCCAGCACACCGGGGAGCTGTTTTTT.

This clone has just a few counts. The CDR3 reads CSAAVQGQPQHF. In nucleotides, the CDR3 is TGCAGCGCCGCGGTCCAGGGACAGCCCCAGCATTTT. The genes are TRBV29-1 and TRBJ1-5; weak D call: TRBD1 (5 bases). This CDR3 is built from 12 residues. The V end was cut by 7 bases, the J end by 7 bases, with 14 bases between. The germline V gene encodes CDR1 SQVTM and CDR2 ANQGSEA.

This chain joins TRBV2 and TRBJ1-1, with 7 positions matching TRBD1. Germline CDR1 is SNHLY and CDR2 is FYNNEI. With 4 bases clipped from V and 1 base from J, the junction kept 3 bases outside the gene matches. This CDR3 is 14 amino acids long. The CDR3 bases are TGTGCCAGCAGTGCTCGACAGGGGAACACTGAAGCTTTCTTT. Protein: CASSARQGNTEAFF.

The CDR3 reads CATSRDRGPETQYF. The CDR3 DNA reads TGTGCCACCAGCAGAGATCGGGGCCCAGAGACCCAGTACTTC. The V call is TRBV15, the J call TRBJ2-5; tentatively, D is TRBD1 or TRBD2 (5 bases each). The germline gives CDR1 LNHNV, CDR2 YYDKDF (reference sequence). Trimming removed 0 bases from V and 4 bases from J, with 9 bases in between. The CDR3 loop spans 14 amino acids.

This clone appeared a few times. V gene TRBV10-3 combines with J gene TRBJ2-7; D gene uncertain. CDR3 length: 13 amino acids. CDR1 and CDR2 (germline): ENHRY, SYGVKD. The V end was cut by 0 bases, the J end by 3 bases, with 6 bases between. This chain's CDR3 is CAISESGGYEQYF. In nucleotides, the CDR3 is TGTGCCATCAGTGAGTCCGGCGGCTACGAGCAGTACTTC.

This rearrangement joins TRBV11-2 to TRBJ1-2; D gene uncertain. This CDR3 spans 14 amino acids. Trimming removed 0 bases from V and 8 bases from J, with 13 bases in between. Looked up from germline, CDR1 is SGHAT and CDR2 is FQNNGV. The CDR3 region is CASSLDVRRRGYTF. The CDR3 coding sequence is TGTGCCAGCAGCTTAGATGTCCGGCGTAGGGGCTACACCTTC. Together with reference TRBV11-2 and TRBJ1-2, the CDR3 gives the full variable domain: EAGVAQSPRYKIIEKRQSVAFWCNPISGHATLYWYQQILGQGPKLLIQFQNNGVVDDSQLPKDRFSAERLKGVDSTLKIQPAKLEDSAVYLCASSLDVRRRGYTFGSGTRLTVV.

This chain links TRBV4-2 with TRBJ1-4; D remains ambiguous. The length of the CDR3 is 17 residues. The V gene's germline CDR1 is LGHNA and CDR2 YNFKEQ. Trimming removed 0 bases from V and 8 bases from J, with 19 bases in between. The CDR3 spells CASSQERSLAQGEKLFF. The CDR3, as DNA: TGTGCCAGCAGCCAAGAACGTTCCCTCGCTCAAGGGGAAAAACTGTTTTTT.

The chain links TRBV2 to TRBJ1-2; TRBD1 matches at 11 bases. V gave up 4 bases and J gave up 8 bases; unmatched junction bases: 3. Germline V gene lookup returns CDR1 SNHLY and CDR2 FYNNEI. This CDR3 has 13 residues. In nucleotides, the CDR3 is TGTGCCAGCAGTGCGGACAGGGGGCGAGGCTACACCTTC. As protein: CASSADRGRGYTF.

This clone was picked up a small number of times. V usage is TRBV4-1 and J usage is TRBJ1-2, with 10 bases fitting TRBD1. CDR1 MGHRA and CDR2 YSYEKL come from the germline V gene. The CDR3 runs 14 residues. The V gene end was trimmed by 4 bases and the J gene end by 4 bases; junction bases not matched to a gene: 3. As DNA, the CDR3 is TGCGCCAGCAGCCCGGGACAGGGGATCTATGGCTACACCTTC. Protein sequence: CASSPGQGIYGYTF.

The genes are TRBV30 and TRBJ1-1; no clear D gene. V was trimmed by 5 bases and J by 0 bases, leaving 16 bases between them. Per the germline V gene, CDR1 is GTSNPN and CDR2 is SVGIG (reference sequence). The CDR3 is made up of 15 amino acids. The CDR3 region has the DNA TGTGCCTGGTACCCCAGAGGTGCGGTGAACACTGAAGCTTTCTTT. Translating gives CAWYPRGAVNTEAFF.

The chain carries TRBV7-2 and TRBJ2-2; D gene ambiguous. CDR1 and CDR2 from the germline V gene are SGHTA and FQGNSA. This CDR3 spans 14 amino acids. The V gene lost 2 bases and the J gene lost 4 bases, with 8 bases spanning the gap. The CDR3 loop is CASSLLVPTGELFF. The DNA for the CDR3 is TGTGCCAGCAGCTTATTGGTACCCACCGGGGAGCTGTTTTTT.

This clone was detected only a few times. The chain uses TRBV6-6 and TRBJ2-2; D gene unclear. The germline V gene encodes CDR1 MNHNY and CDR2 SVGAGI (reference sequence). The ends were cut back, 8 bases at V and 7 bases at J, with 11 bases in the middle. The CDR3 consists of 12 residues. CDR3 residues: CASSHPDGELFF. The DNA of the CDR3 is TGTGCCAGCTCACATCCGGACGGGGAGCTGTTTTTT.

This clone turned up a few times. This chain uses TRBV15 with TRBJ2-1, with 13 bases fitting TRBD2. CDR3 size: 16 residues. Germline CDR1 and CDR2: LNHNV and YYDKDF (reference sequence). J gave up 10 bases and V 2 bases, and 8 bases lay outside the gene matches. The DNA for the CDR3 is TGTGCCACCAGCAGACAACAACTAGCGGGAGGGCTCGAGCAGTTCTTC. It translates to CATSRQQLAGGLEQFF. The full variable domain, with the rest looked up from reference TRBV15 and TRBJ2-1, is DAMVIQNPRYQVTQFGKPVTLSCSQTLNHNVMYWYQQKSSQAPKLLFHYYDKDFNNEADTPDNFQSRRPNTSFCFLDIRSPGLGDTAMYLCATSRQQLAGGLEQFFGPGTRLTVL.

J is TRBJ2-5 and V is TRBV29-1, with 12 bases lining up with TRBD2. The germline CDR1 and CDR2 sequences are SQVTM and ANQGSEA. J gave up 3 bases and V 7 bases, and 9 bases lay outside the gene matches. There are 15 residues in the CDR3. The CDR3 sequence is CSDLPSGRAKETQYF. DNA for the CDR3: TGCAGCGACCTACCTAGCGGGAGGGCGAAAGAGACCCAGTACTTC. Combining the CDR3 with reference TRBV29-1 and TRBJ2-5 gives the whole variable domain SAVISQKPSRDICQRGTSLTIQCQVDSQVTMMFWYRQQPGQSLTLIATANQGSEATYESGFVIDKFPISRPNLTFSTLTVSNMSPEDSSIYLCSDLPSGRAKETQYFGPGTRLLVL.

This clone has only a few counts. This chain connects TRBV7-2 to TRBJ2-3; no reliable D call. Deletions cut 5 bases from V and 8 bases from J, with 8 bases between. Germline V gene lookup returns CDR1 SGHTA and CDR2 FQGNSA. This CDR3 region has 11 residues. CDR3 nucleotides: TGTGCCAGCAGCCTAGGCTCTACGCAGTATTTT. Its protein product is CASSLGSTQYF.

In DNA form, the CDR3 reads TGCGCCAGCAGCCCGACTGGGGCGGGAGGACCCGATACGCAGTATTTT. This codes for CASSPTGAGGPDTQYF. The chain is built from TRBV4-1 and TRBJ2-3, with TRBD2 matching over 8 bases. The germline gives CDR1 MGHRA, CDR2 YSYEKL. The CDR3 contains 16 residues. V shed 4 bases and J 6 bases; nucleotides not matched to a gene: 12.

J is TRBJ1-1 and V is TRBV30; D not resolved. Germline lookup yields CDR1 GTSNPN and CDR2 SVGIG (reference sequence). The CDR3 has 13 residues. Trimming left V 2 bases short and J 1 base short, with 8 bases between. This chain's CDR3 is CAWSQQANTEAFF. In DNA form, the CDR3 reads TGTGCCTGGAGTCAGCAGGCGAACACTGAAGCTTTCTTT.

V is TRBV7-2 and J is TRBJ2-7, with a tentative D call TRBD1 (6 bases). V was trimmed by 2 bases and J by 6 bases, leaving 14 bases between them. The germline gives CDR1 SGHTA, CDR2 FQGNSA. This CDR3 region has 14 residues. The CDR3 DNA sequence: TGTGCCAGCAGCTTACTAGGACAGTGGGCCGAGCAGTACTTC. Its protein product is CASSLLGQWAEQYF.

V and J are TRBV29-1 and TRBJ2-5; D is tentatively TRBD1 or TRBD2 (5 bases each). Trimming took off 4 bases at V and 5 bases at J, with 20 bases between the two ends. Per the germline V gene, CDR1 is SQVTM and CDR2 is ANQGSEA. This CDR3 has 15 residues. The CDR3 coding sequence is TGCAGCGTTGCACCATCAGGGAGTCCGGGGGAGACCCAGTACTTC. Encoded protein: CSVAPSGSPGETQYF. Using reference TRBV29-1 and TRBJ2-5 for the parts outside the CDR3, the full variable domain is SAVISQKPSRDICQRGTSLTIQCQVDSQVTMMFWYRQQPGQSLTLIATANQGSEATYESGFVIDKFPISRPNLTFSTLTVSNMSPEDSSIYLCSVAPSGSPGETQYFGPGTRLLVL.